Given below is one T cell receptor (beta chain) in context. The V gene lost 4 bases and the J gene lost 5 bases, with 18 bases spanning the gap. This CDR3 has 15 amino acids. CDR1 LGHNA and CDR2 YNFKEQ come from the germline V gene. This sample is drawn from a study of blood T cell repertoires in COVID-19. Profiled with immunoSEQ multiplex PCR; TCRdb holds only in-frame clones, not every one. Here the sample spans fewer than 150,000 clones, around 83% being singletons. The receptor was isolated from a woman older than 75 with acute or convalescent COVID-19. The chain employs TRBV4-2 and TRBJ2-7, with unresolved D. The sequenced sample was peripheral blood. CDR3 nucleotides: TGTGCCAGCAGCCCCCCCCTTGGCGGTCGGGACGAGCAGTACTTC. Translation gives CASSPPLGGRDEQYF.